The sequence of this T cell receptor beta chain was determined in a study of shared T cell receptors in the human thymus. The germline gives CDR1 SGHAT, CDR2 FQNNGV. V lost 2 bases and J lost 12; bases outside the gene matches: 11. CDR3 length: 15 amino acids. This clone has only one observation. This table comes from immunoSEQ multiplex PCR, and its TCRdb copy is limited to in-frame clones, with some not included. The sample lists 500,000 to 550,000 clones, about 80% seen once, with around 0.013% in the top ten. Another study also made use of these data, one on human thymus T cells. From that study: The donors were infants in Finland with congenital heart defects, otherwise immunologically healthy. Thymic and blood repertoires seemed to show skewed V and J gene use.

The rearrangement joins TRBV11-2 to TRBJ2-7; TRBD1 matches 12 bases. This sequence was found in a boy younger than two with a congenital heart defect. The sequenced sample consisted of thymocytes. CDR3 nucleotides: TGTGCCAGCAGCTTAAGTGGGACAGGGGGCATTCCCCCGTACTTC. Amino acid sequence: CASSLSGTGGIPPYF.